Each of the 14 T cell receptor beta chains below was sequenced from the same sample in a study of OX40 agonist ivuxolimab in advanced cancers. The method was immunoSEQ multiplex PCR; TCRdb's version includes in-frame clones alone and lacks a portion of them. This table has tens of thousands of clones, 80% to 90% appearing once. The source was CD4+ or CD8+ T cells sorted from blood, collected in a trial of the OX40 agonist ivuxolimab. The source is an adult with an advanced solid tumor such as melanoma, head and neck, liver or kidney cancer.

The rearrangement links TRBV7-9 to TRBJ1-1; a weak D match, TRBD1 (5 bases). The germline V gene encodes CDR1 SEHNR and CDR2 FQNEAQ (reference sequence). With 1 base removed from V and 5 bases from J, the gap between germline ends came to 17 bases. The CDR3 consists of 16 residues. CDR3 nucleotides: TGTGCCAGCAGCTTAGAAGGCGCAGGGTGGGAAACTGAAGCTTTCTTT. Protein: CASSLEGAGWETEAFF.

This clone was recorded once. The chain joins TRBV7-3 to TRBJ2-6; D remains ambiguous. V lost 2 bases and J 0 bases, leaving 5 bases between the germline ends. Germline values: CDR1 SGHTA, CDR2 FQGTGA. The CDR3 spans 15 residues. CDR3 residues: CASSLVPSGANVLTF. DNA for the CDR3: TGTGCCAGCAGCTTAGTCCCCTCTGGGGCCAACGTCCTGACTTTC. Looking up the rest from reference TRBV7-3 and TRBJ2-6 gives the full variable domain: GAGVSQTPSNKVTEKGKYVELRCDPISGHTALYWYRQSLGQGPEFLIYFQGTGAADDSGLPNDRFFAVRPEGSVSTLKIQRTERGDSAVYLCASSLVPSGANVLTFGAGSRLTVL.

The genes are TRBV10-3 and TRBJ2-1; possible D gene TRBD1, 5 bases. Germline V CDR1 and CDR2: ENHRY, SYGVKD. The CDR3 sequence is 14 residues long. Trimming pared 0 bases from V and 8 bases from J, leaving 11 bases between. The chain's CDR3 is CAISESGRADEQFF. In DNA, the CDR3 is TGTGCCATCAGTGAGTCTGGCAGGGCCGATGAGCAGTTCTTC.

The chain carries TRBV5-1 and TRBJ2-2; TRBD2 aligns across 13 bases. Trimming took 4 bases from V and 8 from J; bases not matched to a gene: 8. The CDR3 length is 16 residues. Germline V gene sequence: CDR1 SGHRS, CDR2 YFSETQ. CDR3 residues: CASSQTSGRAEGELFF. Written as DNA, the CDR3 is TGCGCCAGCAGCCAAACTAGCGGGAGGGCCGAGGGGGAGCTGTTTTTT. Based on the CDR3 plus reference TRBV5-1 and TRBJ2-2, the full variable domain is KAGVTQTPRYLIKTRGQQVTLSCSPISGHRSVSWYQQTPGQGLQFLFEYFSETQRNKGNFPGRFSGRQFSNSRSEMNVSTLELGDSALYLCASSQTSGRAEGELFFGEGSRLTVL.

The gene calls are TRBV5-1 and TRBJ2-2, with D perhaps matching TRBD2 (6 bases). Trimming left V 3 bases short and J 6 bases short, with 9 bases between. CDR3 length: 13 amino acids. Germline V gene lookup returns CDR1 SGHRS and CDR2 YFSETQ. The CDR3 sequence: CASSSGDAGELFF. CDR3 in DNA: TGCGCCAGCAGCTCGGGAGACGCCGGGGAGCTGTTTTTT.

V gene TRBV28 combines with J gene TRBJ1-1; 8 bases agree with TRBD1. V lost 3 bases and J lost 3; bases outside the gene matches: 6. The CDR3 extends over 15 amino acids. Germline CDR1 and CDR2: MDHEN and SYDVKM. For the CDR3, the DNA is TGTGCCAGCAGTTTCGGACAGGGATGGGACACTGAAGCTTTCTTT. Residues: CASSFGQGWDTEAFF.

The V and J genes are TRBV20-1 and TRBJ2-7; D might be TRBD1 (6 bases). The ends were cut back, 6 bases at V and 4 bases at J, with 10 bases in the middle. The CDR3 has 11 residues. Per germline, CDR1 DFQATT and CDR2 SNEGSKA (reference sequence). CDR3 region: CSAADSYEQYF. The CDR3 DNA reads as TGCAGTGCCGCGGACAGTTACGAGCAGTACTTC.

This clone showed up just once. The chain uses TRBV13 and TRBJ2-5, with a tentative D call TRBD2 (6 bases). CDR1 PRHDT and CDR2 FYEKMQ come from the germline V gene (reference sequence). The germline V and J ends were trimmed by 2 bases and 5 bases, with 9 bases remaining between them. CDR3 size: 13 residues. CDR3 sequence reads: CASSLLEGETQYF. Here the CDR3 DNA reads TGTGCCAGCAGCTTATTGGAGGGGGAGACCCAGTACTTC. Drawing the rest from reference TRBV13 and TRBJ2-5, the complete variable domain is AAGVIQSPRHLIKEKRETATLKCYPIPRHDTVYWYQQGPGQDPQFLISFYEKMQSDKGSIPDRFSAQQFSDYHSELNMSSLELGDSALYFCASSLLEGETQYFGPGTRLLVL.

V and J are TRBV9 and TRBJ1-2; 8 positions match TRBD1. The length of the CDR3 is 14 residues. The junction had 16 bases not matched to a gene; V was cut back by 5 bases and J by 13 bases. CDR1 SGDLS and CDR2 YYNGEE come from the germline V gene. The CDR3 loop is CASSLGGQALRTTF. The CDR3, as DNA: TGTGCCAGCAGTCTGGGGGGACAGGCCCTAAGAACCACCTTC.

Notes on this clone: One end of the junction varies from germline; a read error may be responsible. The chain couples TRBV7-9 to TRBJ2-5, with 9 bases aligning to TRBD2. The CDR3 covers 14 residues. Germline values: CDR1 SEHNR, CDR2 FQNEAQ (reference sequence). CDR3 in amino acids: CASSVAGVQETQYF. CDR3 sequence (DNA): TGTGCCAGCAGCGTAGCGGGAGTCCAAGAGACCCAGTACTTC. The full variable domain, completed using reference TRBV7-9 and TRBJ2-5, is DTGVSQNPRHKITKRGQNVTFRCDPISEHNRLYWYRQTLGQGPEFLTYFQNEAQLEKSRLLSDRFSAERPKGSFSTLEIQRTEQGDSAMYLCASSVAGVQETQYFGPGTRLLVL.

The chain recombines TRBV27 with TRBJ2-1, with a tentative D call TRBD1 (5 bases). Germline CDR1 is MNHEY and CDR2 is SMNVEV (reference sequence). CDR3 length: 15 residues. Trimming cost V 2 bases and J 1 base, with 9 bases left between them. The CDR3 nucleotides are TGTGCCAGCAGTTTAGGGGCTACTTCCTACAATGAGCAGTTCTTC. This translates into CASSLGATSYNEQFF.

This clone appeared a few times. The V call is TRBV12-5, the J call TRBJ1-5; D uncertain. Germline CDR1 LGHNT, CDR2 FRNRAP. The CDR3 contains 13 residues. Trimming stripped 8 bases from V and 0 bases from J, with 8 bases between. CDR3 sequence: CASSQHSNQPQHF. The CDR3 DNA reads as TGTGCTAGTAGCCAGCATAGCAATCAGCCCCAGCATTTT.

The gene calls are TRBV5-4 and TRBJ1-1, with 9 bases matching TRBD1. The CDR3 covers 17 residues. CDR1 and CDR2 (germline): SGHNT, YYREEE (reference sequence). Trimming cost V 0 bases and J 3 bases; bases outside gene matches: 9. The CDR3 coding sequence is TGTGCCAGCAGCTTGGGGGGGACAGGGCTTCTCGACACTGAAGCTTTCTTT. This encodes CASSLGGTGLLDTEAFF.

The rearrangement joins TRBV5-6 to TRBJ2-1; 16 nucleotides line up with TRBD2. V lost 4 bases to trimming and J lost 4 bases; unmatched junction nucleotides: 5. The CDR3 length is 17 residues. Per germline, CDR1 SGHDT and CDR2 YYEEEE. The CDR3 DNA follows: TGTGCCAGCAGCGTGGGACTAGCGGGAGGGAGGTACAATGAGCAGTTCTTC. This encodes CASSVGLAGGRYNEQFF. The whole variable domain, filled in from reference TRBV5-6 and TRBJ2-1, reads DAGVTQSPTHLIKTRGQQVTLRCSPKSGHDTVSWYQQALGQGPQFIFQYYEEEERQRGNFPDRFSGHQFPNYSSELNVNALLLGDSALYLCASSVGLAGGRYNEQFFGPGTRLTVL.